Sequencing of this TCR beta chain was carried out in a study of blood T cell repertoires in COVID-19. How the authors handled the data: Amplification of reference gene primers provided the estimated nucleated cell counts. The method was immunoSEQ multiplex PCR; TCRdb's version includes in-frame clones alone and lacks a portion of them. For V, J and clone size, that table is used; D and trimming come from the DNA. The repertoire holds about 210,000 clones, with 75% to 90% as singletons. V dropped 3 bases and J dropped 8 bases, with 4 bases sitting between them. The CDR3 length is 9 residues. Germline-derived CDR1 and CDR2 are DFQATT and SNEGSKA (reference sequence).

The sample was peripheral blood. This sequence originates from a man between 60 and 75 years old with acute or convalescent COVID-19. The rearrangement uses TRBV20-1 and TRBJ1-2; D call uncertain. Here the CDR3 reads CSASPGYTF. CDR3 coding DNA: TGCAGTGCTAGTCCGGGCTACACCTTC.